A single sample gave rise to the 8 T cell receptor beta chains below, sequenced in a study of T cell repertoires in cytomegalovirus infection. TCRdb reprocessed the reads with MiXCR, giving one entry per CDR3 protein. The data show about 330,000 distinct CDR3 sequences, with over 7.5% seen just once and 3.5% to 4.5% held by the top ten. The material sequenced was PBMCs. The receptors derive from a human donor in good health (CMV status not recorded). Some clones in this sample may be carry-over from other donors' samples.

This clonotype was observed a few times. The chain carries TRBV28 and TRBJ2-7; possible D gene TRBD1, 6 bases. Per the germline V gene, CDR1 is MDHEN and CDR2 is SYDVKM. The V gene lost 5 bases and the J gene lost 5 bases, with 13 bases spanning the gap. The CDR3 loop spans 13 amino acids. This chain's CDR3 is CASSNSPGDEQYF. Written as DNA, the CDR3 is TGTGCCAGCAGTAACTCTCCAGGGGACGAGCAGTACTTC.

A word on this clonotype: Relative to the germline gene, one junction end is altered; a read error may explain this. The V and J genes are TRBV15 and TRBJ1-2; 12 bases line up with TRBD1. This CDR3 spans 14 amino acids. CDR1 LNHNV and CDR2 YYDKDF come from the germline V gene (reference sequence). The CDR3 coding sequence is TGTGCCACCAGACCGGGACAGGGGGCCGGTGGCAACACCTTC. This gives the protein CATRPGQGAGGNTF.

The sample holds many counts of this clonotype. The rearrangement links TRBV7-2 to TRBJ1-2, with 11 bases matching TRBD1. The CDR3 covers 14 residues. The J segment lost 8 bases and the V segment lost 3 bases, leaving 5 bases of the junction unmatched. Germline V gene data show CDR1 as SGHTA and CDR2 as FQGNSA. CDR3: CASSLDRGLRGYTF. CDR3 DNA sequence: TGTGCCAGCAGCTTGGACAGGGGGCTCCGAGGCTACACCTTC.

This clonotype was observed many times. The chain carries TRBV19 and TRBJ2-1, with TRBD2 identical over 7 bases. Germline V lookup: CDR1 LNHDA, CDR2 SQIVND (reference sequence). This CDR3 spans 18 amino acids. The J segment lost 0 bases and the V segment lost 5 bases, leaving 13 bases of the junction unmatched. CDR3 in amino acids: CASSDRAMRGSSYNEQFF. For the CDR3, the DNA is TGTGCCAGTAGTGACCGGGCTATGCGGGGGAGCTCCTACAATGAGCAGTTCTTC. The whole variable domain, remainder taken from reference TRBV19 and TRBJ2-1, is DGGITQSPKYLFRKEGQNVTLSCEQNLNHDAMYWYRQDPGQGLRLIYYSQIVNDFQKGDIAEGYSVSREKKESFPLTVTSAQKNPTAFYLCASSDRAMRGSSYNEQFFGPGTRLTVL.

The table lists this clonotype with many counts. This chain links TRBV20-1 with TRBJ2-7, with TRBD2 matching over 9 bases. CDR1 DFQATT and CDR2 SNEGSKA come from the germline V gene (reference sequence). The CDR3 is 15 residues long. The V and J ends lost 3 bases and 7 bases, in that order; junction bases with no gene match: 13. CDR3: CSASQGGRASGEQYF. The CDR3 DNA sequence: TGCAGTGCTAGTCAAGGCGGGAGGGCCTCGGGGGAGCAGTACTTC.

The chain combines TRBV15 with TRBJ1-6; tentative D call: TRBD1 (5 bases). Germline V CDR1 and CDR2: LNHNV, YYDKDF (reference sequence). The CDR3 runs 13 residues. The V and J ends lost 9 bases and 9 bases respectively, with 15 bases between them. The CDR3 nucleotides read TGTGCCACTTCTGGGGGGGAAAGTTCACCCCTCCACTTT. This sequence encodes CATSGGESSPLHF.

The table lists this clonotype with a few counts. This rearrangement joins TRBV5-1 to TRBJ2-3; D possibly uses TRBD1 or TRBD2 (5 bases each). Germline V CDR1 and CDR2: SGHRS, YFSETQ. Trimming shortened V by 6 bases and J by 6 bases, and 11 bases separated the two germline ends. The CDR3 loop spans 12 amino acids. The CDR3 coding sequence is TGCGCCAGCAAGATTGAGGGGGATACGCAGTATTTT. Its translation: CASKIEGDTQYF.

The table lists this clonotype with many counts. The chain joins TRBV20-1 to TRBJ2-4, with TRBD1 matching 9 bases. CDR1 and CDR2 from the germline V gene are DFQATT and SNEGSKA (reference sequence). The CDR3 runs to 15 residues. V lost 6 bases, J lost 2 bases, and 8 bases stayed unmatched. The CDR3 is CSARDRAESKNIQYF. For the CDR3, the DNA is TGCAGTGCCAGGGACAGGGCTGAGTCCAAAAACATTCAGTACTTC.